Below are 13 T cell receptor beta chains sequenced from a single sample in a study of blood T cells in healthy people across ages. The use of a sample-barcoded 5' primer and a J-beta primer mix characterized a second PCR of about 6 to 12 cycles. One entry per CDR3 protein results from TCRdb running MiXCR on the 5' RACE reads. This table holds about 1,600,000 distinct CDR3 sequences, approximately 40% found once. Material: blood. The origin of the receptors is a woman younger than 35 in good health.

This clonotype has a handful of counts. This chain connects TRBV20-1 to TRBJ2-7; D is possibly TRBD2 (5 bases). This CDR3 is 15 amino acids long. CDR1 and CDR2 from the germline V gene are DFQATT and SNEGSKA (reference sequence). Trimming stripped 6 bases from V and 0 bases from J, with 18 bases between. Written as DNA, the CDR3 is TGCAGTGCCCTTTACGGAGGTTCGGGCTCCTACGAGCAGTACTTC. It is translated as CSALYGGSGSYEQYF.

This chain joins TRBV15 and TRBJ2-6; D might be TRBD1 (6 bases). The CDR3 runs to 17 residues. In germline, CDR1 is LNHNV, CDR2 YYDKDF (reference sequence). V shed 3 bases and J shed 0 bases, with 12 bases lying between them. The CDR3 here is CATSRRTEDSGANVLTF. CDR3 bases: TGTGCCACCAGCAGGCGGACAGAAGACTCTGGGGCCAACGTCCTGACTTTC.

V gene TRBV12-3 or TRBV12-4 combines with J gene TRBJ1-6; possibly TRBD1 for D (5 bases). The CDR3 runs 14 residues. V dropped 0 bases and J dropped 8 bases, with 8 bases sitting between them. The CDR3 sequence is CASSLATVHSPLHF. For the CDR3, the DNA is TGTGCCAGCAGTTTAGCGACAGTTCATTCACCCCTCCACTTT.

The chain is built from TRBV11-2 and TRBJ1-2; 7 nucleotides align to TRBD1. The CDR3 runs to 16 residues. After removal of 4 bases from V and 6 bases from J, the junction contained 14 bases not matched to a gene. In germline, CDR1 is SGHAT, CDR2 FQNNGV. The CDR3 loop reads CASSSPRGPPADGYTF. The DNA for the CDR3 is TGTGCCAGCAGCTCGCCTAGGGGGCCCCCGGCGGATGGCTACACCTTC. Complete variable domain (other parts from reference TRBV11-2 and TRBJ1-2): EAGVAQSPRYKIIEKRQSVAFWCNPISGHATLYWYQQILGQGPKLLIQFQNNGVVDDSQLPKDRFSAERLKGVDSTLKIQPAKLEDSAVYLCASSSPRGPPADGYTFGSGTRLTVV.

Note on this clonotype: One end of the junction is discordant with germline, which a read error may explain. The rearrangement joins TRBV28 to TRBJ2-1; D is tentatively TRBD1 or TRBD2 (6 bases each). Germline V lookup: CDR1 MDHEN, CDR2 SYDVKM. CDR3 length: 16 residues. As DNA, the CDR3 is TGTGCCAGCAGCCAAAGTCGGGGGCCCTTTAATAATGGGCAGTTCTTC. It specifies CASSQSRGPFNNGQFF.

In DNA, the CDR3 is TGTGCCAGCAGCCCCAATTCGGGGGGTGAGCAGTTCTTC. Translating gives CASSPNSGGEQFF. The chain combines TRBV7-3 with TRBJ2-1; 7 nucleotides agree with TRBD2. From germline, CDR1 is SGHTA and CDR2 FQGTGA. V shed 5 bases, J shed 9 bases, and the junction held 7 bases outside the gene matches. CDR3 length: 13 residues. Using reference TRBV7-3 and TRBJ2-1 for the parts outside the CDR3, the full variable domain is GAGVSQTPSNKVTEKGKYVELRCDPISGHTALYWYRQSLGQGPEFLIYFQGTGAADDSGLPNDRFFAVRPEGSVSTLKIQRTERGDSAVYLCASSPNSGGEQFFGPGTRLTVL.

This clonotype was detected a few times. This chain connects TRBV9 to TRBJ2-7; the D gene is possibly TRBD1 (5 bases). V gave up 4 bases and J gave up 1 base, with 15 bases separating them. CDR3 length: 15 amino acids. Per the germline V gene, CDR1 is SGDLS and CDR2 is YYNGEE. This CDR3 reads CASSSRQSLSYEQYF. CDR3 in DNA: TGTGCCAGCAGCTCCCGACAGTCCCTTTCCTACGAGCAGTACTTC.

This clonotype was counted only a few times. The chain links TRBV12-5 to TRBJ2-7, with D perhaps TRBD1 or TRBD2 (6 bases each). The CDR3 covers 14 residues. V was cut by 9 bases and J by 5 bases, with 20 bases left in between. Germline-derived CDR1 and CDR2 are LGHNT and FRNRAP. The CDR3 DNA reads as TGTGCTAGATTACTGGGGGGCAACTTGGACGAGCAGTACTTC. It specifies CARLLGGNLDEQYF.

V gene TRBV7-6 combines with J gene TRBJ2-1; D remains ambiguous. The V gene lost 1 base and the J gene lost 6 bases, with 13 bases spanning the gap. CDR3 length: 15 residues. The germline gives CDR1 SGHVS, CDR2 FNYEAQ. The CDR3 DNA follows: TGTGCCAGCAGCTTAGGGACCACGGCAAGCAATGAGCAGTTCTTC. Translating it yields CASSLGTTASNEQFF. The variable domain in full, completed from reference TRBV7-6 and TRBJ2-1, reads GAGVSQSPRYKVTKRGQDVALRCDPISGHVSLYWYRQALGQGPEFLTYFNYEAQQDKSGLPNDRFSAERPEGSISTLTIQRTEQRDSAMYRCASSLGTTASNEQFFGPGTRLTVL.

This clonotype was picked up a small number of times. This chain uses TRBV28 with TRBJ2-5, with D hard to call. Looked up from germline, CDR1 is MDHEN and CDR2 is SYDVKM. Trimming cost V 6 bases and J 1 base, with 6 bases left between them. This CDR3 is built from 12 residues. The CDR3 region is CASRIPQETQYF. CDR3 sequence (DNA): TGTGCCAGCAGGATACCCCAAGAGACCCAGTACTTC.

This clonotype was seen repeatedly, ten times or more. The gene calls are TRBV3-1 and TRBJ1-6; 8 bases are a match to TRBD1. The V gene's germline CDR1 is LGHDT and CDR2 YNNKEL (reference sequence). The trim removed 1 base at V and 7 bases at J, leaving 3 bases unmatched. The CDR3 spans 15 residues. CDR3 amino acids: CASSQGDRLNSPLHF. CDR3 in DNA: TGTGCCAGCAGCCAAGGGGACAGGCTAAATTCACCCCTCCACTTT.

This clonotype was picked up a small number of times. The rearrangement joins TRBV11-2 to TRBJ1-4, with 8 bases identical to TRBD1. V trimming: 5 bases; J trimming: 8 bases; junction bases outside the gene matches: 7. Per the germline V gene, CDR1 is SGHAT and CDR2 is FQNNGV. The CDR3 sequence is 14 residues long. Here the CDR3 DNA reads TGTGCCAGCAGCCCAGGGGGCAGGGCAGAAAAACTGTTTTTT. This encodes CASSPGGRAEKLFF.

The CDR3 DNA sequence: TGTGCCAGCAGTGAAGGAACCCCCGGGGAGGTAGAGACCCAGTACTTC. Its translation is CASSEGTPGEVETQYF. The chain links TRBV6-1 to TRBJ2-5, with D possibly being TRBD2 (6 bases). CDR1 is MNHNS, CDR2 SASEGT, per germline. CDR3 length equals 16 residues. V was pared by 1 base and J by 4 bases, with 16 bases between.